These T cell receptor beta chains were read from a single sample in a study of Ad26.COV2.S vaccination and SARS-CoV-2 variants. TCRdb's table, derived via immunoSEQ multiplex PCR, lists solely in-frame clones and lacks some. Of 300,000 to 350,000 clones in the sample, around 84% were seen once. The starting material was peripheral blood, obtained in a trial of Ad26.COV2.S vaccine versus placebo. The receptors were gathered from a person between 18 and 59 years old who received the Ad26.COV2.S COVID-19 vaccine or a placebo. Each CDR3 is given without its conserved first and last residue.

v_gene	j_gene	CDR3aa
TRBV4-1	TRBJ2-3	ASSQDRTSGDTQY
TRBV5-6	TRBJ1-3	ASSLGTSGNTIY
TRBV6-2/TRBV6-3	TRBJ1-1	ASSPLGQGNTEAF
TRBV7-3	TRBJ1-1	ASSPPPNTEAF
TRBV30	TRBJ2-7	AWSRWQSATYEQY
TRBV3-1/TRBV3-2	TRBJ2-5	ASINRAQETQY
TRBV5-8	TRBJ2-3	ASSLREGIGDTQY
TRBV27	TRBJ2-5	ASSSRSRVAETQY
TRBV2	TRBJ1-2	ASSYYGQARYT
TRBV7-3	TRBJ2-3	ASSLQGLGTDTQY
TRBV6-6	TRBJ1-3	ASSYPGDSAGNTIY
TRBV15	TRBJ2-7	ATSREWRNSYEQY
TRBV6-5	TRBJ2-1	ASRSGQPSYNEQF